Listed below are T cell receptor beta chains from one sample, sequenced in a study of T cells in Graves' hyperthyroidism and ophthalmopathy. TCRdb reanalysed the multiplex PCR reads using MiXCR and keeps one entry per CDR3 protein. The repertoire has about 350,000 distinct CDR3 sequences, around 18% of them found once; the top ten carry roughly 15%. The specimen was blood. Source of these receptors: a woman between 35 and 50 years old with Graves' ophthalmopathy. The conserved cysteine and the conserved F or W are not part of the CDR3 here. D genes are given only for firm matches.

ASSSGQGGGANVLT	TRBJ2-6	TRBD1	TRBV28
ASSQESALGNTIY	TRBJ1-3	-	TRBV4-1
ASSLAGGGYGYT	TRBJ1-2	TRBD1	TRBV27
ASSSDPPGGYTDTQY	TRBJ2-3	TRBD1	TRBV11-1
ASSDLQGFGGYT	TRBJ1-2	-	TRBV6-1
SARDGGSTDTQY	TRBJ2-3	-	TRBV20-1
ASSRDRYYGYN	TRBJ1-2	-	TRBV4-3
ASSFGPQGSGANVLT	TRBJ2-6	-	TRBV7-8
ATRGGIQDGYT	TRBJ1-2	-	TRBV24-1
SARRFLRDPADTQY	TRBJ2-3	-	TRBV20-1
ASSAQTSGSMETQY	TRBJ2-5	TRBD2	TRBV9
ASSLLGQAEAF	TRBJ1-1	-	TRBV7-8
ASSLNPGATYEQY	TRBJ2-7	-	TRBV5-5
ASNHGQGETQY	TRBJ2-5	TRBD1	TRBV6-1
ASTNDRGPENTIY	TRBJ1-3	TRBD1	TRBV19
ASSSPSGRTAGQETQY	TRBJ2-5	TRBD2	TRBV12-3/TRBV12-4
ASSEARTGGYEQY	TRBJ2-7	TRBD1	TRBV6-1
AIKSGVGTGELF	TRBJ2-2	-	TRBV10-3
ASTSTGGYEQY	TRBJ2-7	TRBD1	TRBV12-3/TRBV12-4
ASSQEDGDYYEQY	TRBJ2-7	TRBD2	TRBV4-3
ASSYAASYEQY	TRBJ2-7	-	TRBV27
ASRDSTGELF	TRBJ2-2	-	TRBV2
ASSRTGTSSYEQY	TRBJ2-7	TRBD2	TRBV4-1
ASSPTMSYEQY	TRBJ2-7	-	TRBV28
ASSPGSPGGGRTEAF	TRBJ1-1	-	TRBV18
ATSGLAGGMGNQPQH	TRBJ1-5	TRBD1	TRBV6-4
ASSLGTQGYTGELF	TRBJ2-2	-	TRBV11-1
ASSSQTGAFQPQH	TRBJ1-5	TRBD1	TRBV28
AKIRTGGAGYT	TRBJ1-2	TRBD1	TRBV6-1
ASSLTAAGANVLT	TRBJ2-6	-	TRBV6-5
ASSFQTVESPLH	TRBJ1-6	-	TRBV12-3/TRBV12-4
ASSTPQGAPNYGYT	TRBJ1-2	TRBD1	TRBV19
ASRASSGNTIY	TRBJ1-3	-	TRBV9
ASSHALENTGELF	TRBJ2-2	-	TRBV28
ASSEAKHSNYGYT	TRBJ1-2	-	TRBV6-1
ASSLATGAGGYT	TRBJ1-2	TRBD1	TRBV7-2
AWSTEVGQASYEQY	TRBJ2-7	-	TRBV30
ASSPFPVYEQY	TRBJ2-7	-	TRBV7-3
SARKAGTAVDTEAF	TRBJ1-1	TRBD1	TRBV20-1
ASRLTGGAGQPQH	TRBJ1-5	TRBD1	TRBV6-1
ASSLRQGLNEQY	TRBJ2-7	-	TRBV18
ASSKTDLADTEAF	TRBJ1-1	-	TRBV19
ASSSRLGANTEAF	TRBJ1-1	-	TRBV7-6
ASSYTGTGGGSDGYT	TRBJ1-2	TRBD1	TRBV28
SARGPDSWETQY	TRBJ2-5	-	TRBV20-1
ASSYYPRYEQY	TRBJ2-7	-	TRBV6-5
ASSDTGNTEAF	TRBJ1-1	-	TRBV28
ASSRLTSNQPQH	TRBJ1-5	-	TRBV6-1
ASSQGGLADHNEQF	TRBJ2-1	TRBD2	TRBV4-1
ASSGLVASNQPQH	TRBJ1-5	-	TRBV6-1
ATGQGNTEAF	TRBJ1-1	TRBD1	TRBV28
ASSLDPAWGIRAEAF	TRBJ1-1	-	TRBV11-2
ASRARGQNYGYT	TRBJ1-2	-	TRBV6-1
ASSEVGRGNSEAF	TRBJ1-1	-	TRBV10-2